This record concerns one T cell receptor beta chain sequence. CDR1 SGHTA and CDR2 FQGNSA come from the germline V gene. The CDR3 is 16 amino acids. J lost 3 bases, V lost 5 bases, and 7 bases had no gene match. This sample is part of a study of blood T cell repertoires in COVID-19. Whole-study context: Each recovered donor of Cohort 3 presented with two negative PCRs, clearance, or symptom resolution. COVID-19 samples collected from the United States, Italy and Spain covered acute and convalescent phases. T cells, B-cell-depleted T cells, or PBMCs provided the cDNA or gDNA that served as material.

Produced via immunoSEQ multiplex PCR; TCRdb's table is partial and in-frame only. Of some 220,000 clones in the sample, 85% to 90% are singletons; the top ten hold 2.5% to 3.5%. Adults between roughly 18 and 95 years of age took part from 20 to 25 US areas. The J gene is TRBJ2-3, the V gene TRBV7-2; 11 nucleotides agree with TRBD1. Sequencing was done on a sample of PBMCs or T cells enriched from blood (not recorded which). The sequence was obtained from a woman aged 45-65 years in a cohort exposed to, infected with or recovered from COVID-19 (not recorded which). The CDR3 sequence: CASSPRTGGLTDTQYF. The DNA for the CDR3 is TGTGCCAGCAGCCCGCGGACAGGGGGCTTAACAGATACGCAGTATTTT.